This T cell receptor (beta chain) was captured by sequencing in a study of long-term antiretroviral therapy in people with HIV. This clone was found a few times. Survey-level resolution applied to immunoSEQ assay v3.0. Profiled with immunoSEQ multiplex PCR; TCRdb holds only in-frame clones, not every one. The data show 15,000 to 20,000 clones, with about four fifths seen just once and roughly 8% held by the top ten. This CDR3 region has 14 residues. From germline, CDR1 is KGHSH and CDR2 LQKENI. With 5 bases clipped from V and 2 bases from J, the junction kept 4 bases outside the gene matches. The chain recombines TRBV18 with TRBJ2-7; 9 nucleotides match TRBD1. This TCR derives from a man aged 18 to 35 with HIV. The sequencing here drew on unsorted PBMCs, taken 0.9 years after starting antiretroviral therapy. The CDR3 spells CASSTGQGTYEQYV. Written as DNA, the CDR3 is TGTGCCAGCTCAACGGGACAGGGCACCTACGAGCAGTACGTC.